This is a list of T cell receptor beta chains from one sample in a study of T-cell memory formation after mild COVID-19. TCRdb reprocessed the 5' RACE reads with MiXCR, giving one entry per CDR3 protein. The data contain roughly 320,000 distinct CDR3 sequences, 28% of them singletons. Sequencing input: PBMCs or a T cell subset sorted from them (not recorded which). Receptors were obtained from an adult woman who had mild COVID-19 (a few samples of this study predate the infection). Cell type and time point are not known. The CDR3 runs from the conserved cysteine through the conserved F or W. The order of the fields is D gene, J gene, V gene, clone size, CDR3 length, CDR3 DNA, CDR3 protein. A D gene is named only where the DNA matches it firmly. Clone size is shown for a subset of rows, as once, few, many or a class of expanded clone.

d_call: TRBD2
j_call: TRBJ2-1
v_call: TRBV7-9
clone_size: .
cdr3_length: 14
cdr3_nt: TGTGCCAGCAGCAAAGGGACTAGCGGCAATGAGCAGTTCTTC
cdr3_aa: CASSKGTSGNEQFF

d_call: TRBD1
j_call: TRBJ2-1
v_call: TRBV5-1
clone_size: few
cdr3_length: 15
cdr3_nt: TGCGCCAGCAGCCCACGCTCGGGACAGTTGAATGAGCAGTTCTTC
cdr3_aa: CASSPRSGQLNEQFF

d_call: TRBD2
j_call: TRBJ2-7
v_call: TRBV7-8
clone_size: few
cdr3_length: 14
cdr3_nt: TGTGCCAGCAGCAGACTAGCGGGAGGTCGGGAGCAGTACTTC
cdr3_aa: CASSRLAGGREQYF

d_call: .
j_call: TRBJ2-7
v_call: TRBV7-9
clone_size: few
cdr3_length: 12
cdr3_nt: TGTGCCAGCAGCCTCCTCGGTTCCGAGCAGTACTTC
cdr3_aa: CASSLLGSEQYF

d_call: .
j_call: TRBJ1-1
v_call: TRBV27
clone_size: .
cdr3_length: 14
cdr3_nt: TGTGCCAGCAGTTTCTTTGGGGGGAACACTGAAGCTTTCTTT
cdr3_aa: CASSFFGGNTEAFF

d_call: .
j_call: TRBJ2-7
v_call: TRBV12-3/TRBV12-4
clone_size: few
cdr3_length: 15
cdr3_nt: TGTGCCAGCAGTCTGGACTCCTACCAAGCCTACGAGCAGTACTTC
cdr3_aa: CASSLDSYQAYEQYF

d_call: .
j_call: TRBJ2-4
v_call: TRBV20-1
clone_size: .
cdr3_length: 15
cdr3_nt: TGCAGTGCTAGAGACGAGGGGGGAGCCAAAAACATTCAGTACTTC
cdr3_aa: CSARDEGGAKNIQYF

d_call: TRBD2
j_call: TRBJ2-2
v_call: TRBV11-1
clone_size: few
cdr3_length: 19
cdr3_nt: TGTGCCAGCAGCTTAGCGCCGGTACTAGCGGGAGAAGGGACCGGGGAGCTGTTTTTT
cdr3_aa: CASSLAPVLAGEGTGELFF

d_call: TRBD1
j_call: TRBJ1-1
v_call: TRBV12-3/TRBV12-4
clone_size: .
cdr3_length: 20
cdr3_nt: TGTGCCAGCAGTTTACGTCGGCGGCTGGGACAGGGCAATTCGAACACTGAAGCTTTCTTT
cdr3_aa: CASSLRRRLGQGNSNTEAFF

d_call: .
j_call: TRBJ2-1
v_call: TRBV12-3/TRBV12-4
clone_size: .
cdr3_length: 13
cdr3_nt: TGTGCCAGCAGTCGCGTCGGGGGTGATGAGCAGTTCTTC
cdr3_aa: CASSRVGGDEQFF

d_call: .
j_call: TRBJ2-1
v_call: TRBV24-1
clone_size: many
cdr3_length: 15
cdr3_nt: TGTGCCACCAGTGACCCCGACAGGGAGGCGAGTGAGCAGTTCTTC
cdr3_aa: CATSDPDREASEQFF

d_call: TRBD1
j_call: TRBJ2-7
v_call: TRBV29-1
clone_size: few
cdr3_length: 13
cdr3_nt: TGCAGCGTGTTTAGGGACAGAGACTACGAGCAGTACTTC
cdr3_aa: CSVFRDRDYEQYF

d_call: .
j_call: TRBJ2-3
v_call: TRBV20-1
clone_size: many
cdr3_length: 14
cdr3_nt: TGCAGTGCGATACCGCAAACAGGGACAAATACGCAGTATTTT
cdr3_aa: CSAIPQTGTNTQYF

d_call: TRBD2
j_call: TRBJ2-1
v_call: TRBV6-2/TRBV6-3
clone_size: few
cdr3_length: 16
cdr3_nt: TGTGCCAGCAGTTACCAGGGACTAGCGGGAACGGATGAGCAGTTCTTC
cdr3_aa: CASSYQGLAGTDEQFF

d_call: .
j_call: TRBJ2-3
v_call: TRBV25-1
clone_size: few
cdr3_length: 15
cdr3_nt: TGTGCCAGCAGTCCTCGGGACAAAAGCACAGATACGCAGTATTTT
cdr3_aa: CASSPRDKSTDTQYF

d_call: .
j_call: TRBJ2-3
v_call: TRBV13
clone_size: .
cdr3_length: 14
cdr3_nt: TGTGCCAGCAGCTTAGGACAGGGGAGGAATACGCAGTATTTT
cdr3_aa: CASSLGQGRNTQYF

d_call: TRBD2
j_call: TRBJ2-2
v_call: TRBV4-1
clone_size: .
cdr3_length: 19
cdr3_nt: TGCGCCAGCAGCCAAGATGGAAGCGGGGGGCCTGCGAACACCGGGGAGCTGTTTTTT
cdr3_aa: CASSQDGSGGPANTGELFF

d_call: TRBD2
j_call: TRBJ2-1
v_call: TRBV30
clone_size: once
cdr3_length: 15
cdr3_nt: TGTGCCTGGAGTGCGGGACTAGCGTTAGTCAATGAGCAGTTCTTC
cdr3_aa: CAWSAGLALVNEQFF

d_call: TRBD1
j_call: TRBJ1-1
v_call: TRBV18
clone_size: .
cdr3_length: 16
cdr3_nt: TGTGCCAGCTCACCTTCGCGACAGGGGGCAAGCACTGAAGCTTTCTTT
cdr3_aa: CASSPSRQGASTEAFF

d_call: .
j_call: TRBJ2-7
v_call: TRBV5-1
clone_size: .
cdr3_length: 15
cdr3_nt: TGCGCCAGCAGCCATACAGGGCCAAGCTCCTACGAGCAGTACTTC
cdr3_aa: CASSHTGPSSYEQYF

d_call: .
j_call: TRBJ2-7
v_call: TRBV30
clone_size: .
cdr3_length: 11
cdr3_nt: TGTGCCTGGAGTTTTTTAAACGAGCAGTACTTC
cdr3_aa: CAWSFLNEQYF

d_call: .
j_call: TRBJ2-3
v_call: TRBV6-2/TRBV6-3
clone_size: .
cdr3_length: 16
cdr3_nt: TGTGCCAGCAGTTACGCAAATGGACGTATGACAGATACGCAGTATTTT
cdr3_aa: CASSYANGRMTDTQYF

d_call: .
j_call: TRBJ2-3
v_call: TRBV6-6
clone_size: .
cdr3_length: 15
cdr3_nt: TGTGCCAGCAGTTACTCGGAAGTAGCAGCAGATACGCAGTATTTT
cdr3_aa: CASSYSEVAADTQYF

d_call: .
j_call: TRBJ1-1
v_call: TRBV3-1
clone_size: .
cdr3_length: 14
cdr3_nt: TGTGCCAGCAGCCGCGGGGTGGTATGGACTGAAGCTTTCTTT
cdr3_aa: CASSRGVVWTEAFF

d_call: .
j_call: TRBJ2-1
v_call: TRBV30
clone_size: .
cdr3_length: 14
cdr3_nt: TGTGCCTGTGCGGTGATTAGTCCTCCCAATGAGCAGTTCTTC
cdr3_aa: CACAVISPPNEQFF

d_call: TRBD2
j_call: TRBJ2-1
v_call: TRBV12-3/TRBV12-4
clone_size: .
cdr3_length: 15
cdr3_nt: TGTGCCAGCAGCCTGGGACTAGCGGGGGACACTGAGCAGTTCTTC
cdr3_aa: CASSLGLAGDTEQFF

d_call: .
j_call: TRBJ2-7
v_call: TRBV4-3
clone_size: few
cdr3_length: 13
cdr3_nt: TGCGCCAGCAGCCAAGTAGTCGGTCCTGAGCAGTACTTC
cdr3_aa: CASSQVVGPEQYF

d_call: .
j_call: TRBJ2-2
v_call: TRBV2
clone_size: few
cdr3_length: 14
cdr3_nt: TGTGCCAGCAGTGGGTCAGGGAACACCGGGGAGCTGTTTTTT
cdr3_aa: CASSGSGNTGELFF

d_call: TRBD2
j_call: TRBJ2-5
v_call: TRBV7-6
clone_size: .
cdr3_length: 15
cdr3_nt: TGTGCCAGCAGTCGCCCGGGGGGGATCGGAGAGACCCAGTACTTC
cdr3_aa: CASSRPGGIGETQYF

d_call: .
j_call: TRBJ2-4
v_call: TRBV20-1
clone_size: .
cdr3_length: 13
cdr3_nt: TGCAGTAACCTCGTAAAAGCCAAAAACATTCAGTACTTC
cdr3_aa: CSNLVKAKNIQYF

d_call: .
j_call: TRBJ1-5
v_call: TRBV7-9
clone_size: .
cdr3_length: 17
cdr3_nt: TGTGCCAGCAGCTTAGAGGGGGGTGTTGGAAGCAATCAGCCCCAGCATTTT
cdr3_aa: CASSLEGGVGSNQPQHF

d_call: TRBD1
j_call: TRBJ2-7
v_call: TRBV7-6
clone_size: many
cdr3_length: 15
cdr3_nt: TGTGCCAGCAGCCTAGGCTCAGGGGGCACCTACGAGCAGTACTTC
cdr3_aa: CASSLGSGGTYEQYF

d_call: TRBD1
j_call: TRBJ2-3
v_call: TRBV7-9
clone_size: few
cdr3_length: 15
cdr3_nt: TGTGCCAGCAGCTACAGACAGGGGGCAGGAGATACGCAGTATTTT
cdr3_aa: CASSYRQGAGDTQYF

d_call: .
j_call: TRBJ1-2
v_call: TRBV12-3/TRBV12-4
clone_size: .
cdr3_length: 13
cdr3_nt: TGTGCCAGCAGTTTGGACAGCACCTATGGCTACACCTTC
cdr3_aa: CASSLDSTYGYTF

d_call: .
j_call: TRBJ1-1
v_call: TRBV6-2/TRBV6-3
clone_size: .
cdr3_length: 15
cdr3_nt: TGTGCCAGCAGTTACTCGATCGGGAGGGGCACTGAAGCTTTCTTT
cdr3_aa: CASSYSIGRGTEAFF

d_call: TRBD2
j_call: TRBJ2-7
v_call: TRBV4-1
clone_size: .
cdr3_length: 15
cdr3_nt: TGCGCCAGCAGCCCCCGGGGAGGGGCTACCTACGAGCAGTACTTC
cdr3_aa: CASSPRGGATYEQYF

d_call: .
j_call: TRBJ2-3
v_call: TRBV12-3/TRBV12-4
clone_size: .
cdr3_length: 10
cdr3_nt: TGTGCCAGCAGTTTATTCCCGCAGTATTTT
cdr3_aa: CASSLFPQYF

d_call: TRBD2
j_call: TRBJ2-5
v_call: TRBV20-1
clone_size: few
cdr3_length: 14
cdr3_nt: TGCAGTGCTAGGGGGACTAGCGCCACGGAGACCCAGTACTTC
cdr3_aa: CSARGTSATETQYF

d_call: .
j_call: TRBJ2-1
v_call: TRBV24-1
clone_size: few
cdr3_length: 17
cdr3_nt: TGTGCCACCAGTGAGACGAAAGGGGCCAGCCTTTACAATGAGCAGTTCTTC
cdr3_aa: CATSETKGASLYNEQFF

d_call: .
j_call: TRBJ2-2
v_call: TRBV7-3
clone_size: .
cdr3_length: 14
cdr3_nt: TGTGCCAGCAGCCCAGGCGGACAGACCGGGGAGCTGTTTTTT
cdr3_aa: CASSPGGQTGELFF

d_call: TRBD2
j_call: TRBJ2-1
v_call: TRBV12-3/TRBV12-4
clone_size: many
cdr3_length: 13
cdr3_nt: TGTGCCAGCCTGGGGCTAGCGGTTGATGAGCAGTTCTTC
cdr3_aa: CASLGLAVDEQFF

d_call: .
j_call: TRBJ1-2
v_call: TRBV20-1
clone_size: .
cdr3_length: 15
cdr3_nt: TGCAGTGCTAGAGTTTGGCAGCCGCCGAGCTATGGCTACACCTTC
cdr3_aa: CSARVWQPPSYGYTF

d_call: TRBD2
j_call: TRBJ2-1
v_call: TRBV5-1
clone_size: .
cdr3_length: 18
cdr3_nt: TGCGCCAGCAGCTTAACCGGGACTAGCGGGTATGGTTACAATGAGCAGTTCTTC
cdr3_aa: CASSLTGTSGYGYNEQFF

d_call: .
j_call: TRBJ1-2
v_call: TRBV19
clone_size: .
cdr3_length: 13
cdr3_nt: TGTGCCAGTAGTATTAAAATTAACTATGGCTACACCTTC
cdr3_aa: CASSIKINYGYTF

d_call: TRBD2
j_call: TRBJ2-1
v_call: TRBV20-1
clone_size: few
cdr3_length: 15
cdr3_nt: TGCAGTGCTAGAGACGCGGGACTAGAGTACAATGAGCAGTTCTTC
cdr3_aa: CSARDAGLEYNEQFF

d_call: .
j_call: TRBJ2-5
v_call: TRBV4-3
clone_size: .
cdr3_length: 14
cdr3_nt: TGCGCCAGCAGCCAAGGACTGGAGACGGAGACCCAGTACTTC
cdr3_aa: CASSQGLETETQYF

d_call: TRBD1
j_call: TRBJ2-1
v_call: TRBV9
clone_size: .
cdr3_length: 15
cdr3_nt: TGTGCCAGCACCTCGACAGGGGGAGGCTACAATGAGCAGTTCTTC
cdr3_aa: CASTSTGGGYNEQFF

d_call: TRBD1
j_call: TRBJ2-3
v_call: TRBV29-1
clone_size: few
cdr3_length: 15
cdr3_nt: TGCAGCGTCGCTAAAGGACAGGGACCCGCAGATACGCAGTATTTT
cdr3_aa: CSVAKGQGPADTQYF

d_call: TRBD1
j_call: TRBJ2-7
v_call: TRBV11-2
clone_size: once
cdr3_length: 17
cdr3_nt: TGTGCCAGCAGGCATGGTCCGGGACAGGGCCTAACCTACGAGCAGTACTTC
cdr3_aa: CASRHGPGQGLTYEQYF

d_call: .
j_call: TRBJ2-3
v_call: TRBV29-1
clone_size: .
cdr3_length: 13
cdr3_nt: TGCAGCGTTGCTTGGGGGGGCACAGATACGCAGTATTTT
cdr3_aa: CSVAWGGTDTQYF

d_call: TRBD2
j_call: TRBJ2-1
v_call: TRBV29-1
clone_size: few
cdr3_length: 16
cdr3_nt: TGCAGCGTTGAAAACTTCGGGACTAGCGGGAGGAATGAGCAGTTCTTC
cdr3_aa: CSVENFGTSGRNEQFF